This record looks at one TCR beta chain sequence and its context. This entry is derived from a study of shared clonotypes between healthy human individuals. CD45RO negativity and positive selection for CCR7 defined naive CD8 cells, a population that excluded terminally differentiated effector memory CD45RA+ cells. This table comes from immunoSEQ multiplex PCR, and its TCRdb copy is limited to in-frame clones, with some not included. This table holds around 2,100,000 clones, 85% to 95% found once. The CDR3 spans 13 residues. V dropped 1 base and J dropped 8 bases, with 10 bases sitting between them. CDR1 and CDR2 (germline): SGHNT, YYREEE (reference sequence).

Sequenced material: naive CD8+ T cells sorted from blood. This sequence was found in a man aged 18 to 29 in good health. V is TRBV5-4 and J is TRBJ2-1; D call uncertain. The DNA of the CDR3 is TGTGCCAGCAGCTTGTCGGGCCCACATGAGCAGTTCTTC. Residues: CASSLSGPHEQFF.